This T cell receptor beta chain was found in a study of a mutant IDH1 vaccine in newly diagnosed glioma. With regard to this clone: Its antigen is unknown.

Study findings and constraints: Pseudoprogression apparently lacked any relation to changes in top peripheral T cell clonotypes.

The repertoire was sequenced with immunoSEQ multiplex PCR; TCRdb's copy has only in-frame clones and lacks some. The sample has about 29,000 clones, about 85% seen once. J lost 2 bases, V lost 6 bases, and 1 base had no gene match. Looked up from germline, CDR1 is ENHRY and CDR2 is SYGVKD. The CDR3 contains 14 residues. Documented time point: week 23, last vaccination. It was 300 ug of mutant IDH1 20-mer peptide that made up each vaccine dose, given with topical imiquimod. This receptor was taken from a woman aged 18-30 years with glioma. The sequences come from PBMCs, collected from a glioma patient whose treatment included an IDH1 peptide vaccine. This sequence joins TRBV10-3 and TRBJ1-3; 10 bases line up with TRBD1. The CDR3: CAIRGQGTGNTIYF. In nucleotides, the CDR3 is TGTGCCATCAGGGGACAGGGGACTGGAAACACCATATATTTT.